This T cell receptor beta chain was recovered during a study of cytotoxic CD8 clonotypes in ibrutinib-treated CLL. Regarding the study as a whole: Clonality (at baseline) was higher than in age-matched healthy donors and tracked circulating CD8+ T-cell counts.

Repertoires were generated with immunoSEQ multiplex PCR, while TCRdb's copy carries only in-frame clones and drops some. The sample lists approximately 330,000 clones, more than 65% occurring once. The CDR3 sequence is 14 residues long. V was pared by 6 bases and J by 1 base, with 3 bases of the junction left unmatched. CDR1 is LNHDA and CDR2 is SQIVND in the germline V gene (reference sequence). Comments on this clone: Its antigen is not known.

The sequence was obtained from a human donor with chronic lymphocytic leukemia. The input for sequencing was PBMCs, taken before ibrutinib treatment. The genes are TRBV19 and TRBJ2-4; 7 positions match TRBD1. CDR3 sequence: CASRNRGAKNIQYF. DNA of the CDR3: TGTGCCAGTAGGAACAGGGGTGCCAAAAACATTCAGTACTTC.